The clone carrying this T cell receptor beta chain was seen more than once but under ten times. This sample stems from a study of high-grade serous ovarian cancer treatment subgroups. On the study more broadly: On average, roughly 15,000 reads and about 7,400 unique TCR beta rearrangements were obtained per sample.

V shed 0 bases and J shed 0 bases, with 6 bases lying between them. Germline-derived CDR1 and CDR2 are PRHDT and FYEKMQ (reference sequence). The CDR3 runs to 15 residues. Profiled with immunoSEQ multiplex PCR; TCRdb holds only in-frame clones, not every one. The sample shows 1,500 to 2,000 clones, under 80% of them seen only once. Tumor samples were obtained before definitive surgery or chemotherapy. This chain connects TRBV13 to TRBJ2-1; no definite D call. The TCR originated in a human donor with high-grade serous ovarian cancer. Source material: tumor tissue. CDR3 region: CASSLGLSSYNEQFF. DNA of the CDR3: TGTGCCAGCAGCTTAGGCCTAAGCTCCTACAATGAGCAGTTCTTC.